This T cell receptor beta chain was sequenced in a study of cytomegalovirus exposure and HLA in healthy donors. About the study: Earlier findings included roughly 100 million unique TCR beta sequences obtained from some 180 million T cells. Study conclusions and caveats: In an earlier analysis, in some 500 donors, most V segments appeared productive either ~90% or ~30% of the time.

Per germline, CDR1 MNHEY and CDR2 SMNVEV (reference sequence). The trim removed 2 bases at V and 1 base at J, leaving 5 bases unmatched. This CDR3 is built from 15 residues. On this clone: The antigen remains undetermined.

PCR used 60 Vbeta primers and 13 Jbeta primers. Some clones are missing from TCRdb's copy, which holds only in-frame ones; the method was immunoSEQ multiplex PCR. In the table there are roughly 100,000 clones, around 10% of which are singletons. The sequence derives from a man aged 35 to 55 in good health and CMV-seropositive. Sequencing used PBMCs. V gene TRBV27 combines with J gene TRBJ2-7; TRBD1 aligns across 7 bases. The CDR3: CASSLEWGQSYEQYF. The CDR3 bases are TGTGCCAGCAGTTTAGAATGGGGACAGTCCTACGAGCAGTACTTC.